The text below deals with one TCR beta chain. The target antigen is unknown. This sample was taken from a study of naive and memory T cell subsets. General observations from the study: A few larger clonotypes appeared in naive repertoires, especially CD8, possibly memory cells re-expressing CD45RA. Gini index rose across naive, CM, EM and EMRA in CD4 and CD8.

V trimming: 1 base; J trimming: 2 bases; junction bases outside the gene matches: 13. Germline V gives CDR1 DFQATT, CDR2 SNEGSKA (reference sequence). CDR3 size: 19 residues. Two oligonucleotides, mixed equimolar, formed the beta constant-region primer covering TRBC1 and TRBC2. Four rounds of PCR amplified the ligated cDNA using nested alpha and beta constant-region primers plus SP2. TCRdb re-called the UMI-ligation and nested PCR reads with MiXCR, one entry per CDR3 protein. The profile shows around 160,000 distinct CDR3 sequences, roughly 22% of them singletons. The sample was naive CD4+ T cells from blood. The clonotype originates from a human donor in good health. The chain is built from TRBV20-1 and TRBJ2-1; 11 bases fit TRBD2. In nucleotides, the CDR3 is TGCAGTGCTAGAGCTAGACTAGCGGGAAGTGCATTCCCCTACAATGAGCAGTTCTTC. Translated: CSARARLAGSAFPYNEQFF.